This TCR beta chain was identified during a study of radiation and T cells in renal cell carcinoma. There are 15 residues in the CDR3. The data were produced by immunoSEQ multiplex PCR, yet TCRdb's version contains in-frame clones alone and is incomplete. The repertoire has approximately 110,000 clones, roughly four fifths of them found once; the top ten carry around 3%. This sample's time point: baseline pretreatment blood. Treatment indicated: 15 Gy SBRT to primary tumor, nephrectomy 4 weeks later. The rearrangement links TRBV21-1 to TRBJ2-3; the D call of TRBD2 is as the table states it, not checked on the DNA. TRBV21-1 has pseudogene status. The TCR sequence derives from an older woman with renal cell carcinoma. Material: blood, obtained from a patient whose treatment included radiotherapy and nephrectomy. CDR3 DNA: TGTGCCAGCAGCTTAACCCGAGTAGCGACAGATACGCAGTATTTT. Residues: CASSLTRVATDTQYF.